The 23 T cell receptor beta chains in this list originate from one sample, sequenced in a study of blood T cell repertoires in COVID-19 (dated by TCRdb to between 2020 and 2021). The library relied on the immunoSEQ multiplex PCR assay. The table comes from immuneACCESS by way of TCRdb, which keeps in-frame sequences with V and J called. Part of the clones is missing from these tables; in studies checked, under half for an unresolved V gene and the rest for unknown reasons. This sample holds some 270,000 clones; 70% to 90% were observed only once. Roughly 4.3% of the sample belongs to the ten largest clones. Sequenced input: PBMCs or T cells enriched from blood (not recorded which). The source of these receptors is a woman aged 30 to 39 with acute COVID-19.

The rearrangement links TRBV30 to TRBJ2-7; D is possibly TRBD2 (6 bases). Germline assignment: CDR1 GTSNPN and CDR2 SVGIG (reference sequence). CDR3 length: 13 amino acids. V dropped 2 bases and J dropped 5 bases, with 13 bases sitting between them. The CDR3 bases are TGTGCCTGGAGTAGGGCAGGAGGGGACGAGCAGTACTTC. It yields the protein CAWSRAGGDEQYF.

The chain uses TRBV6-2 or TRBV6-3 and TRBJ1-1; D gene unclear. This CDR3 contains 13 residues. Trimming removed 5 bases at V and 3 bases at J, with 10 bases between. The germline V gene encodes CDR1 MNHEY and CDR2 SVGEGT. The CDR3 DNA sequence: TGTGCCAGCAGTGGGCAGAGTTACACTGAAGCTTTCTTT. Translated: CASSGQSYTEAFF.

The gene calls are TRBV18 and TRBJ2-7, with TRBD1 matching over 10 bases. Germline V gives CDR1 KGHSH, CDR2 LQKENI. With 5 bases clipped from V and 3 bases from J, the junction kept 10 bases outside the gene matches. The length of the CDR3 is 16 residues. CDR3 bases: TGTGCCAGCTCAGAGGGAGGGACAGGGGCCAACTACGAGCAGTACTTC. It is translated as CASSEGGTGANYEQYF.

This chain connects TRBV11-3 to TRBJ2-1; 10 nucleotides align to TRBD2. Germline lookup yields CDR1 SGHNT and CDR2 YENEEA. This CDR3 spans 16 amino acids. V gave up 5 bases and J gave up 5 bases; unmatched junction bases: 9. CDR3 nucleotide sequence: TGTGCCAGCAGCCATCCTAGCGGGGGCCAAAACAATGAGCAGTTCTTC. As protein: CASSHPSGGQNNEQFF.

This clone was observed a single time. In nucleotides, the CDR3 is TGTGCCAGCAGCTTAGAAGTTCAGGTGACCCAGTACTTC. Translation gives CASSLEVQVTQYF. The chain uses TRBV7-2 and TRBJ2-5; the D is unclear. Trimming removed 1 base at V and 7 bases at J, with 10 bases between. The CDR3 totals 13 residues. Germline CDR1 and CDR2: SGHTA and FQGNSA.

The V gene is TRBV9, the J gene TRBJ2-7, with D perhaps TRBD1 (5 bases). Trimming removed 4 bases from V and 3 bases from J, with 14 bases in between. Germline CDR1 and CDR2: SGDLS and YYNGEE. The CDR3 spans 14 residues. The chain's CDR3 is CASSSGFGVYEQYF. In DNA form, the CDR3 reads TGTGCCAGCAGCTCAGGGTTTGGGGTCTACGAGCAGTACTTC.

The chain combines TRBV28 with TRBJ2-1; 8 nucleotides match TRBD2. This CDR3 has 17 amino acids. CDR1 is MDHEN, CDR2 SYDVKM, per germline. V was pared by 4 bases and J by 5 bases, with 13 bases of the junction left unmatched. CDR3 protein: CASSSYPSGSTDNEQFF. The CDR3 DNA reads TGTGCCAGCAGTTCCTACCCCAGCGGGAGTACCGACAATGAGCAGTTCTTC. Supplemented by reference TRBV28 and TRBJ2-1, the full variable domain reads DVKVTQSSRYLVKRTGEKVFLECVQDMDHENMFWYRQDPGLGLRLIYFSYDVKMKEKGDIPEGYSVSREKKERFSLILESASTNQTSMYLCASSSYPSGSTDNEQFFGPGTRLTVL.

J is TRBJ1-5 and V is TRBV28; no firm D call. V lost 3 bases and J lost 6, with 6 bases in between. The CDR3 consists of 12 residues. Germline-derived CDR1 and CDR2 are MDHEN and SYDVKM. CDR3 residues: CASSFEAQPQHF. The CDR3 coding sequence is TGTGCCAGCAGTTTTGAAGCTCAGCCCCAGCATTTT.

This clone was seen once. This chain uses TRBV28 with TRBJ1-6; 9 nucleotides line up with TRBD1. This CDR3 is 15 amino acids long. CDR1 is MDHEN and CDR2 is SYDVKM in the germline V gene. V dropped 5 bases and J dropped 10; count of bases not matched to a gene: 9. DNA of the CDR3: TGTGCCAGCAGTCCTCCGGGACAGGGTGACTCACCCCTCCACTTT. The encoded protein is CASSPPGQGDSPLHF. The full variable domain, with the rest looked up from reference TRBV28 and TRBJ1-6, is DVKVTQSSRYLVKRTGEKVFLECVQDMDHENMFWYRQDPGLGLRLIYFSYDVKMKEKGDIPEGYSVSREKKERFSLILESASTNQTSMYLCASSPPGQGDSPLHFGNGTRLTVT.

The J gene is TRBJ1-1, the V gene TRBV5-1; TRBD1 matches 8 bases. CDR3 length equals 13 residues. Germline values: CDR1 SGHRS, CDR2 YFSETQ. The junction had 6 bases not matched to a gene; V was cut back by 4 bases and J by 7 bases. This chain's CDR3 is CASSVDRGGEAFF. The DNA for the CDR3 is TGCGCCAGCAGCGTAGACAGGGGTGGTGAAGCTTTCTTT.

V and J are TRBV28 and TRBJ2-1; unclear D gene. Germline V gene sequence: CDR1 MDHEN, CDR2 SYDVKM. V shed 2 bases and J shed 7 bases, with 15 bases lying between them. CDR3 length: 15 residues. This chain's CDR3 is CASSLSTEIINEQFF. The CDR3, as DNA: TGTGCCAGCAGTTTAAGTACAGAAATTATAAATGAGCAGTTCTTC.

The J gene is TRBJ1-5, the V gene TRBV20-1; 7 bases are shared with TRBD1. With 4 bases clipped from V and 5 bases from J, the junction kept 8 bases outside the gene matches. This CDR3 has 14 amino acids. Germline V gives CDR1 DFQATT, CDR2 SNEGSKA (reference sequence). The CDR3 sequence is CSATERDRDQPQHF. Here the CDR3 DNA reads TGCAGTGCTACTGAAAGAGACAGGGATCAGCCCCAGCATTTT.

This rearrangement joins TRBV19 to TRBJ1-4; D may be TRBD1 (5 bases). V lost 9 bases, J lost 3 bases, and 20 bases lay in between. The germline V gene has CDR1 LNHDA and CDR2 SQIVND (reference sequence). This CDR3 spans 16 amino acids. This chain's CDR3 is CASTEGQRLPNEKLFF. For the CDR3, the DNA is TGTGCCAGCACGGAGGGGCAGCGCTTACCTAATGAAAAACTGTTTTTT.

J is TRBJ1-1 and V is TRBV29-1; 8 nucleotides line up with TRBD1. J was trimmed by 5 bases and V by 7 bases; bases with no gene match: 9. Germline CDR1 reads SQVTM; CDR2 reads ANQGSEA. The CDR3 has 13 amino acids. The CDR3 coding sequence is TGCAGCGGCACCAGGGGGCAAGTGACTGAAGCTTTCTTT. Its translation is CSGTRGQVTEAFF. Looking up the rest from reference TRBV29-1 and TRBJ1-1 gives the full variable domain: SAVISQKPSRDICQRGTSLTIQCQVDSQVTMMFWYRQQPGQSLTLIATANQGSEATYESGFVIDKFPISRPNLTFSTLTVSNMSPEDSSIYLCSGTRGQVTEAFFGQGTRLTVV.

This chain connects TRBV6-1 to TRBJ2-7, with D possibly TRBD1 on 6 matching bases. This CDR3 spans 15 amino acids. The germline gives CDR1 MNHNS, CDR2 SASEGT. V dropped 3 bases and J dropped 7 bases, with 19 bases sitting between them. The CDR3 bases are TGTGCCAGCAGTGACGATTCAACAGGGATTCGGGAGCAGTACTTC. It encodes CASSDDSTGIREQYF.

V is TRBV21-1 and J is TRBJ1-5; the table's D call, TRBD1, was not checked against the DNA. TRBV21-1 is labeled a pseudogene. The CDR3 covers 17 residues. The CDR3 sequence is CASSKGGPWGLNQPQHF. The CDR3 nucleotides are TGTGCCAGCAGCAAAGGGGGGCCTTGGGGGTTAAATCAGCCCCAGCATTTT.

This CDR3 is CASSLVSSGSTGELFF. CDR3 bases: TGTGCCAGCAGCTTAGTTAGTTCCGGGAGCACCGGGGAGCTGTTTTTT. The chain links TRBV7-6 to TRBJ2-2; tentatively, D is TRBD2 (6 bases). The CDR3 spans 16 residues. Germline CDR1 is SGHVS and CDR2 is FNYEAQ. Trimming removed 1 base from V and 4 bases from J, with 13 bases in between.

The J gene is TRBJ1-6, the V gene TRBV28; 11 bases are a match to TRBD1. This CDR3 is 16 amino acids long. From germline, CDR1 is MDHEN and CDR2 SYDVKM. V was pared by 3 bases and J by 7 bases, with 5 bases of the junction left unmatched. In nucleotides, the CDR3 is TGTGCCAGCAGTTTCCAGGGGACAGGGGGGAATTCACCCCTCCACTTT. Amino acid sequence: CASSFQGTGGNSPLHF.

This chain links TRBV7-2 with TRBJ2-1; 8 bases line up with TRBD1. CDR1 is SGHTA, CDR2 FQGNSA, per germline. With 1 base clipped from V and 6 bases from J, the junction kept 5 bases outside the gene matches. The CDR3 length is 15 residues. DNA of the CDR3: TGTGCCAGCAGCTTAGGACAGGGGCTTCGCAATGAGCAGTTCTTC. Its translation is CASSLGQGLRNEQFF. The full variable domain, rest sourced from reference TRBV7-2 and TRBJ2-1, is GAGVSQSPSNKVTEKGKDVELRCDPISGHTALYWYRQSLGQGLEFLIYFQGNSAPDKSGLPSDRFSAERTGGSVSTLTIQRTQQEDSAVYLCASSLGQGLRNEQFFGPGTRLTVL.

The CDR3 DNA is TGTGCCACATCAGGCCTAGCGGGAGTCTATTTT. The encoded protein is CATSGLAGVYF. The chain combines TRBV5-8 with TRBJ2-3, with 10 bases that match TRBD2. The V gene's germline CDR1 is SGHTS and CDR2 YDEGEE. V was clipped by 9 bases and J by 15 bases; unmatched bases: 10. CDR3 length: 11 amino acids. Based on the CDR3 plus reference TRBV5-8 and TRBJ2-3, the full variable domain is EAGVTQSPTHLIKTRGQQATLRCSPISGHTSVYWYQQALGLGLQFLLWYDEGEERNRGNFPPRFSGRQFPNYSSELNVNALELEDSALYLCATSGLAGVYFGPGTRLTVL.

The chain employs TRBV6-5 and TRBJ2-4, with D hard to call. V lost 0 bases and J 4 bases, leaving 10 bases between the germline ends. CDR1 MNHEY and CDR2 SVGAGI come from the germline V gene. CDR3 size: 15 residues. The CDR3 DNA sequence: TGTGCCAGCAGTTACTCGGGCCAGAGTAAAAACATTCAGTACTTC. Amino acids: CASSYSGQSKNIQYF.

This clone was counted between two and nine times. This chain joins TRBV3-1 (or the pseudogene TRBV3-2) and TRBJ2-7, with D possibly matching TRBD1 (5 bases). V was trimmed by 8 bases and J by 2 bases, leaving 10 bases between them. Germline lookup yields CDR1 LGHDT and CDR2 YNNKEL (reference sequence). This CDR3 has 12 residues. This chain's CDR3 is CASGLGAYEQYF. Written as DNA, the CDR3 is TGTGCCAGCGGGCTAGGGGCCTACGAGCAGTACTTC.

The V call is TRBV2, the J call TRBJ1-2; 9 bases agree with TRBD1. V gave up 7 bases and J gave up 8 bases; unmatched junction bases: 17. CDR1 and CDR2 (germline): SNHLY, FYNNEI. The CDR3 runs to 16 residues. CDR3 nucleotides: TGTGCCAGCACACAGGGGGCCTTTCAATCTATGGAGGGCTACACCTTC. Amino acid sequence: CASTQGAFQSMEGYTF.